This record looks at one T cell receptor beta chain sequence and its context. The antigen remains undetermined. This may come from a read error, since a much larger clone is one base off. This entry comes from a study of molecular identifiers for immune sequencing clone quantification. Study-wide findings and caveats: Beyond 20 RNA copies, clones held over 99% of effector molecules, compared with under 1% in naive cells. Shared barcodes on identical TCR molecules could underestimate the sizes of highly expanded clones. Researchers reportedly could pick up spiked Jurkat TCR RNA from one cell mixed into about a million naive cells.

Previously reported methods and listed TCR primers produced the bulk TCR libraries. TCRdb ran MiXCR on the PCR reads and lists one entry per CDR3 protein. The profile shows more than 300,000 distinct CDR3 sequences, about 20% of them singletons. Trimming pared 7 bases from V and 4 bases from J, leaving 35 bases between. Per the germline V gene, CDR1 is SGHRS and CDR2 is YFSETQ. The CDR3 consists of 20 residues. This TCR came from a human donor in good health. Some libraries in this study had Jurkat cell RNA spiked in. The rearrangement links TRBV5-1 to TRBJ2-5, with D perhaps matching TRBD1 (6 bases). The sequencing input was naive CD8+ T cells from blood, with Jurkat cell RNA spiked in. Subset here: FACS-sorted CD8+CD4-CCR7+CD45RA+ naive T cells. Written as DNA, the CDR3 is TGCGCCAGCCTTGATTATGAAGCGACAGGCGAGGCCGTAAGGCGAGAGACCCAGTACTTC. It encodes CASLDYEATGEAVRRETQYF.